Listed here are 31 T cell receptor beta chains from one sample, sequenced in a study of T-cell memory formation after mild COVID-19. Each CDR3 protein gets one entry after TCRdb re-called the 5' RACE reads with MiXCR. The sample contains about 180,000 distinct CDR3 sequences, 15% to 20% of which appear only once. Sample: PBMCs or a T cell subset sorted from them (not recorded which). The receptor source for this set is a young man who had mild COVID-19 (a few samples of this study predate the infection). Cell type and time point are not known.

This clonotype has only a few counts. The chain couples TRBV9 to TRBJ1-1; tentative D call: TRBD1 (5 bases). The CDR3 has 14 residues. CDR1 is SGDLS, CDR2 YYNGEE, per germline. The V gene lost 4 bases and the J gene lost 1 base, with 11 bases spanning the gap. CDR3 DNA sequence: TGTGCCAGCAGCAAAACGACAGAGAACACTGAAGCTTTCTTT. This codes for CASSKTTENTEAFF.

The V call is TRBV5-1, the J call TRBJ2-3, with 8 positions matching TRBD2. This CDR3 comprises 15 residues. With 4 bases clipped from V and 6 bases from J, the junction kept 10 bases outside the gene matches. Germline V CDR1 and CDR2: SGHRS, YFSETQ. In nucleotides, the CDR3 is TGCGCCAGCAGCCGGACCGGGACTAGTTCCGATACGCAGTATTTT. This gives the protein CASSRTGTSSDTQYF.

There are a few counts of this clonotype. The rearrangement uses TRBV5-4 and TRBJ1-1; no firm D call. Germline lookup yields CDR1 SGHNT and CDR2 YYREEE (reference sequence). This CDR3 has 12 amino acids. Trimming pared 0 bases from V and 9 bases from J, leaving 9 bases between. The CDR3: CASSLASGQAFF. The CDR3 DNA reads as TGTGCCAGCAGCTTGGCCTCCGGACAAGCTTTCTTT.

This clonotype was picked up many times. The chain employs TRBV5-1 and TRBJ2-5, with D possibly matching TRBD2 (6 bases). Trimming took 4 bases from V and 0 from J, leaving 7 bases between them. Germline V gene sequence: CDR1 SGHRS, CDR2 YFSETQ. This CDR3 region has 13 residues. The CDR3 sequence: CASSAGYQETQYF. DNA for the CDR3: TGCGCCAGCAGCGCGGGGTACCAAGAGACCCAGTACTTC.

This clonotype has a handful of counts. The chain employs TRBV2 and TRBJ2-1; D gene unclear. CDR1 is SNHLY and CDR2 is FYNNEI in the germline V gene. The CDR3 length is 11 residues. Trimming stripped 8 bases from V and 5 bases from J, with 7 bases between. This CDR3 is CASAYDNEQFF. CDR3 bases: TGTGCCAGCGCTTATGACAATGAGCAGTTCTTC.

This sequence joins TRBV11-2 and TRBJ2-1; no clear D. Germline CDR1 reads SGHAT; CDR2 reads FQNNGV. The CDR3 has 13 residues. Trimming took 2 bases from V and 5 from J, leaving 7 bases between them. The CDR3 coding sequence is TGTGCCAGCAGCTTAAGCCTCGACAATGAGCAGTTCTTC. As protein: CASSLSLDNEQFF.

The chain combines TRBV12-3 or TRBV12-4 with TRBJ2-7, with a possible D match to TRBD1 (6 bases). V lost 1 base and J lost 4, with 14 bases in between. This CDR3 is 15 amino acids long. CDR3 sequence reads: CASSLGAGQLYEQYF. Here the CDR3 DNA reads TGTGCCAGCAGTTTAGGGGCTGGACAGCTATACGAGCAGTACTTC.

In its sample, this clonotype was seen a few times. The gene calls are TRBV4-1 and TRBJ1-2; 7 bases match TRBD1. From germline, CDR1 is MGHRA and CDR2 YSYEKL. The CDR3 spans 13 residues. J was trimmed by 4 bases and V by 4 bases; bases with no gene match: 3. CDR3 nucleotides: TGCGCCAGCAGCCTGACAGGGCCCTATGGCTACACCTTC. Protein product: CASSLTGPYGYTF.

This chain links TRBV7-9 with TRBJ2-7; D is undetermined. CDR3 length equals 14 residues. Trimming removed 5 bases from V and 4 bases from J, with 15 bases in between. Germline V gene lookup returns CDR1 SEHNR and CDR2 FQNEAQ (reference sequence). In DNA form, the CDR3 reads TGTGCCAGCAGCGAGAAGAGGTCTTCGTACGAGCAGTACGTC. Translated: CASSEKRSSYEQYV.

This clonotype came up once. The chain couples TRBV6-5 to TRBJ1-5; weak D call: TRBD1 (6 bases). Germline CDR1 MNHEY, CDR2 SVGAGI. V was clipped by 5 bases and J by 9 bases, with 23 bases between them. This CDR3 has 16 residues. The DNA for the CDR3 is TGTGCCAGCAGTCCGTGGGACACCCGTAAGGATCGGCCCCAGCATTTT. Translating gives CASSPWDTRKDRPQHF.

The genes are TRBV24-1 and TRBJ2-5; D possibly corresponds to TRBD1 (5 bases). Germline lookup yields CDR1 KGHDR and CDR2 SFDVKD. The V end lost 1 base, the J end lost 5 bases, and 13 bases lay between the germline ends. The CDR3 runs 15 residues. For the CDR3, the DNA is TGTGCCACCAGTGATTTTGGGGCTACCTTCGAGACCCAGTACTTC. Residues: CATSDFGATFETQYF.

The rearrangement links TRBV6-2 or TRBV6-3 to TRBJ2-7, with D tentatively TRBD1 (5 bases). Germline V CDR1 and CDR2: MNHEY, SVGEGT. V lost 7 bases, J lost 2 bases, and 12 bases lay in between. The CDR3 contains 13 residues. The CDR3 loop is CASTRQKAYEQYF. The CDR3 DNA reads as TGTGCCAGCACAAGACAGAAGGCCTACGAGCAGTACTTC.

This clonotype has a count of ten or more. This chain joins TRBV4-3 and TRBJ2-3; no clear D. This CDR3 has 13 amino acids. V was cut by 1 base and J by 5 bases, with 7 bases left in between. Germline-derived CDR1 and CDR2 are LGHNA and YSLEER. The CDR3 region is CASSQVHGDTQYF. The DNA for the CDR3 is TGCGCCAGCAGCCAAGTTCACGGAGATACGCAGTATTTT.

The J gene is TRBJ2-3, the V gene TRBV5-1; TRBD1 matches at 12 bases. Trimming took 3 bases from V and 4 from J; bases not matched to a gene: 6. The CDR3 totals 16 residues. The germline gives CDR1 SGHRS, CDR2 YFSETQ. CDR3 DNA: TGCGCCAGCAGCTCCGGGACAGGGGGCGTCGCAGATACGCAGTATTTT. This codes for CASSSGTGGVADTQYF.

This clonotype was observed a few times. V gene TRBV20-1 combines with J gene TRBJ2-3, with 10 positions matching TRBD2. The CDR3 extends over 14 amino acids. Germline values: CDR1 DFQATT, CDR2 SNEGSKA (reference sequence). With V trimmed by 6 bases and J by 4 bases, 7 bases remained unmatched. The CDR3 protein is CSALTSGAADTQYF. In nucleotides, the CDR3 is TGCAGTGCACTTACTAGCGGGGCGGCAGATACGCAGTATTTT.

This clonotype was seen more than once but under ten times. This chain links TRBV29-1 with TRBJ2-4; TRBD2 matches at 7 bases. V dropped 0 bases and J dropped 7; count of bases not matched to a gene: 15. The germline gives CDR1 SQVTM, CDR2 ANQGSEA. The CDR3 contains 17 residues. Here the CDR3 DNA reads TGCAGCGTTGAAGATCCGCGTGCGGGAGTTTCAAGGAACATTCAGTACTTC. This encodes CSVEDPRAGVSRNIQYF.

This clonotype was observed a handful of times. This chain links TRBV4-1 with TRBJ1-5; the match to TRBD1 covers 8 bases. J lost 7 bases, V lost 1 base, and 6 bases had no gene match. CDR1 is MGHRA and CDR2 is YSYEKL in the germline V gene. CDR3 size: 15 residues. Here the CDR3 reads CASSQGGQGRQPQHF. The CDR3 DNA is TGCGCCAGCAGCCAAGGAGGACAGGGAAGACAGCCCCAGCATTTT.

This clonotype has just a few counts. The chain recombines TRBV6-4 with TRBJ2-3; D uncertain. The CDR3 has 13 residues. With 3 bases removed from V and 5 bases from J, the gap between germline ends came to 9 bases. Germline assignment: CDR1 MRHNA and CDR2 SNTAGT. CDR3 in amino acids: CASSEGPRDTQYF. The CDR3 nucleotides read TGTGCCAGCAGTGAAGGTCCCCGAGATACGCAGTATTTT.

This rearrangement joins TRBV5-5 to TRBJ1-1; no definite D call. V shed 4 bases and J shed 0 bases, with 4 bases lying between them. Germline V gene lookup returns CDR1 SGHKS and CDR2 YYEKEE (reference sequence). This CDR3 region has 12 residues. The CDR3 DNA is TGTGCCAGCAGCGCGTTGAACACTGAAGCTTTCTTT. This encodes CASSALNTEAFF. The complete variable domain, with remaining parts taken from reference TRBV5-5 and TRBJ1-1, reads DAGVTQSPTHLIKTRGQQVTLRCSPISGHKSVSWYQQVLGQGPQFIFQYYEKEERGRGNFPDRFSARQFPNYSSELNVNALLLGDSALYLCASSALNTEAFFGQGTRLTVV.

This clonotype was seen repeatedly, ten times or more. The chain has TRBV5-6 and TRBJ1-4; no reliable D call. Trimming cost V 2 bases and J 0 bases, with 8 bases left between them. Germline CDR1 reads SGHDT; CDR2 reads YYEEEE. This CDR3 spans 15 amino acids. For the CDR3, the DNA is TGTGCCAGCAGCTTCCAGACTGCAACTAATGAAAAACTGTTTTTT. It specifies CASSFQTATNEKLFF.

This clonotype was counted only a few times. The J gene is TRBJ2-5, the V gene TRBV12-3 or TRBV12-4; 11 bases align to TRBD2. The length of the CDR3 is 17 residues. Germline trimming cut 6 bases from V and 7 bases from J; bases unmatched to any gene: 16. CDR3 sequence (DNA): TGTGCCAGCAGGTCCTCTACTAGCGGGGGCACCGGGGGGACCCAGTACTTC. This encodes CASRSSTSGGTGGTQYF.

This chain links TRBV10-3 with TRBJ2-7; D gene ambiguous. CDR3 length: 12 residues. Trimming shortened V by 6 bases and J by 2 bases, and 8 bases separated the two germline ends. CDR1 and CDR2 from the germline V gene are ENHRY and SYGVKD. The CDR3 spells CAIRGPTYEQYF. The CDR3 bases are TGTGCCATCAGGGGCCCAACCTACGAGCAGTACTTC.

This clonotype came up many times. The chain is built from TRBV28 and TRBJ2-6; D might be TRBD2 (6 bases). V was trimmed by 6 bases and J by 0 bases, leaving 18 bases between them. CDR1 is MDHEN, CDR2 SYDVKM, per germline. The CDR3 has 18 amino acids. The DNA of the CDR3 is TGTGCCAGCAGGCTCTACTCGGGACTCAGCTCTGGGGCCAACGTCCTGACTTTC. Translating it yields CASRLYSGLSSGANVLTF.

The chain has TRBV6-5 and TRBJ2-2, with D maybe TRBD2 (7 bases). CDR1 MNHEY and CDR2 SVGAGI come from the germline V gene. This CDR3 has 16 amino acids. Trimming pared 0 bases from V and 4 bases from J, leaving 12 bases between. The CDR3 bases are TGTGCCAGCAGTTACTCGGGGGGGCAGGGCACCGGGGAGCTGTTTTTT. Its protein product is CASSYSGGQGTGELFF.

J is TRBJ1-2 and V is TRBV7-9; TRBD1 is a possible D gene (5 bases). Germline lookup yields CDR1 SEHNR and CDR2 FQNEAQ (reference sequence). The germline V and J ends were trimmed by 3 bases and 7 bases, with 9 bases remaining between them. The CDR3 spans 12 residues. Written as DNA, the CDR3 is TGTGCCAGCAGCTTCCAGGGCGGTGGCTACACCTTC. Its translation: CASSFQGGGYTF.

This clonotype was seen more than once but under ten times. The chain has TRBV20-1 and TRBJ2-5, with a possible D match to TRBD2 (5 bases). This CDR3 has 14 amino acids. Trimming left V 3 bases short and J 3 bases short, with 14 bases between. CDR1 is DFQATT and CDR2 is SNEGSKA in the germline V gene (reference sequence). CDR3 in DNA: TGCAGTGCTAGGGGTGGCGGAGCGGAAGAGACCCAGTACTTC. The encoded protein is CSARGGGAEETQYF.

This clonotype showed up just a few times. The chain carries TRBV6-2 or TRBV6-3 and TRBJ2-7; 7 nucleotides align to TRBD1. This CDR3 spans 15 amino acids. Germline lookup yields CDR1 MNHEY and CDR2 SVGEGT. Unmatched junction bases numbered 12, after V lost 6 bases and J lost 4 bases. The CDR3 loop is CASRPDRAHPYEQYF. The DNA for the CDR3 is TGTGCCAGCAGACCCGACAGGGCCCATCCGTACGAGCAGTACTTC.

This clonotype has only a few counts. V usage is TRBV6-5 and J usage is TRBJ2-7; 7 positions agree with TRBD1. Germline CDR1 reads MNHEY; CDR2 reads SVGAGI. The ends lost 8 bases at V and 4 bases at J; junction bases unmatched: 8. The CDR3 is 13 residues long. DNA for the CDR3: TGTGCCAGCTCCGGGACAGTTCCTTACGAGCAGTACTTC. Protein product: CASSGTVPYEQYF.

The V call is TRBV7-6, the J call TRBJ2-2; D call uncertain. V dropped 1 base and J dropped 4 bases, with 10 bases sitting between them. Germline V CDR1 and CDR2: SGHVS, FNYEAQ. The CDR3 contains 15 residues. DNA of the CDR3: TGTGCCAGCAGCTTAGTGGCGTCAGTCACCGGGGAGCTGTTTTTT. It translates to CASSLVASVTGELFF. The whole variable domain, filled in from reference TRBV7-6 and TRBJ2-2, reads GAGVSQSPRYKVTKRGQDVALRCDPISGHVSLYWYRQALGQGPEFLTYFNYEAQQDKSGLPNDRFSAERPEGSISTLTIQRTEQRDSAMYRCASSLVASVTGELFFGEGSRLTVL.

This clonotype was found a few times. The chain is built from TRBV2 and TRBJ1-2; D call uncertain. Germline-derived CDR1 and CDR2 are SNHLY and FYNNEI. The CDR3 is 13 amino acids. The V end was cut by 7 bases, the J end by 2 bases, with 11 bases between. The CDR3 region has the DNA TGTGCCAGCACCGTCGGGCCAAACTATGGCTACACCTTC. Translating gives CASTVGPNYGYTF.

This clonotype was picked up a small number of times. V is TRBV24-1 and J is TRBJ2-7; a possible D gene is TRBD2 (5 bases). V gave up 3 bases and J gave up 7 bases, with 12 bases separating them. From germline, CDR1 is KGHDR and CDR2 SFDVKD. The CDR3 has 13 amino acids. The DNA of the CDR3 is TGTGCCACCAGTGATGGGAGTGACCCGGAGCAGTACTTC. It specifies CATSDGSDPEQYF.